The subject of this entry is one TCR beta chain. The target antigen is unknown. This sample was included in a study of shared clonotypes between healthy human individuals. Points from the study as a whole: What rarefaction showed was incomplete sorted-subset sequencing despite large depth.

The CDR3 consists of 14 residues. Germline CDR1 is SGDLS and CDR2 is YYNGEE. The germline V and J ends were trimmed by 0 bases and 2 bases, with 9 bases remaining between them. Some clones are missing from TCRdb's copy, which holds only in-frame ones; the method was immunoSEQ multiplex PCR. The sample carries fewer than 700,000 clones, approximately 96% recorded once. Naive-designated CD8 cells lacked CD45RO, were positively enriched for CCR7, and omitted terminally differentiated effector memory CD45RA+ cells. The J gene is TRBJ2-7, the V gene TRBV9; TRBD2 might be the D (6 bases). The source is a woman in her thirties in good health. What was sequenced was naive CD8+ T cells sorted from blood. CDR3 coding DNA: TGTGCCAGCAGCGTAGCGGGAGCACCCTACGAGCAGTACTTC. It specifies CASSVAGAPYEQYF.